This TCR beta chain came from a study of human T cells and chemical hapten exposure. Study as a whole: Cases of alopecia areata, totalis or universalis occurred in a predominantly female patient group. Minor volume differences among pooled libraries chiefly drove per-sample TCR yield variation.

In this sample, this clonotype turned up many times. Sample time point: patch test 2, 6 weeks after DPC sensitization. Stated treatment: therapeutic diphenylcyclopropenone sensitization with weekly scalp DPC. The authors' total RNA extraction used unfractionated whole blood. This CDR3 is 12 amino acids long. Germline V gene lookup returns CDR1 DFQATT and CDR2 SNEGSKA (reference sequence). V lost 2 bases and J 1 base, leaving 5 bases between the germline ends. TCRdb reanalysed the RACE reads using MiXCR and keeps one entry per CDR3 protein. Among about 350,000 distinct CDR3 sequences, roughly 6.3% were seen once, and the ten largest hold 4.5% to 6%.

The chain recombines TRBV20-1 with TRBJ2-5; D ambiguous. The sequencing here drew on whole blood, taken in connection with sensitization to the hapten diphenylcyclopropenone (DPC). This clonotype was obtained from a woman younger than 35 with alopecia areata. Some clones in this sample may be carry-over from other donors' samples. CDR3 sequence: CSARFFQETQYF. CDR3 in DNA: TGCAGTGCTAGATTCTTCCAAGAGACCCAGTACTTC.